The 27 T cell receptor beta chains reported below all come from one sample, sequenced in a study of Tregs in tolerant kidney transplant recipients. Clones were sequenced by immunoSEQ multiplex PCR, and TCRdb holds only the in-frame ones, with some missing. The top ten clones hold about 2% of a sample with under 80,000 clones, approximately 83% of them seen once. Material: Tregs from blood, obtained before the transplant. All receptors derive from a human donor who received a combined kidney and bone marrow transplant.

V and J are TRBV7-6 and TRBJ2-1, with 11 positions matching TRBD2. CDR1 and CDR2 (germline): SGHVS, FNYEAQ. V lost 5 bases, J lost 7 bases, and 7 bases stayed unmatched. CDR3 length equals 15 residues. CDR3 loop: CASSDTSGGLNEQFF. DNA of the CDR3: TGTGCCAGCAGCGATACTAGCGGGGGCCTTAATGAGCAGTTCTTC. The complete variable domain, with remaining parts taken from reference TRBV7-6 and TRBJ2-1, reads GAGVSQSPRYKVTKRGQDVALRCDPISGHVSLYWYRQALGQGPEFLTYFNYEAQQDKSGLPNDRFSAERPEGSISTLTIQRTEQRDSAMYRCASSDTSGGLNEQFFGPGTRLTVL.

The V call is TRBV27, the J call TRBJ1-5; tentative D call: TRBD1 (5 bases). From germline, CDR1 is MNHEY and CDR2 SMNVEV (reference sequence). There are 16 residues in the CDR3. Trimming cost V 4 bases and J 1 base, with 14 bases left between them. The CDR3 coding sequence is TGTGCCAGCAGTTCCCGACCGACAGAGAGCAATCAGCCCCAGCATTTT. The encoded protein is CASSSRPTESNQPQHF.

The CDR3 DNA reads TGCGCCAGCAAAAGCAGCGGGAGGGAAGGCGAGCAGTACTTC. Translation gives CASKSSGREGEQYF. V and J are TRBV5-1 and TRBJ2-7, with TRBD2 matching over 10 bases. Germline lookup yields CDR1 SGHRS and CDR2 YFSETQ. This CDR3 is 14 amino acids long. With V trimmed by 6 bases and J by 6 bases, 9 bases remained unmatched.

With respect to this clone: This specimen includes other DNA sequences encoding the same CDR3. CDR3 region: CASSQDGSSGNTIYF. DNA for the CDR3: TGTGCCAGCAGTCAGGACGGGAGCTCTGGAAACACCATATATTTT. The rearrangement links TRBV6-5 to TRBJ1-3; D remains unclear. The V and J ends lost 5 bases and 0 bases respectively, with 11 bases between them. Germline V CDR1 and CDR2: MNHEY, SVGAGI. The CDR3 has 15 residues.

V is TRBV20-1 and J is TRBJ1-1; the D is unclear. Trimming took off 6 bases at V and 2 bases at J, with 7 bases between the two ends. The length of the CDR3 is 11 residues. The V gene's germline CDR1 is DFQATT and CDR2 SNEGSKA (reference sequence). For the CDR3, the DNA is TGCAGTGCCGTAGACAACACTGAAGCTTTCTTT. Protein product: CSAVDNTEAFF.

This clone was observed a few times. The rearrangement uses TRBV5-6 and TRBJ1-3; perhaps TRBD1 as D (5 bases). Between the trimmed V and J ends, which lost 4 bases and 6 bases, there was a span of 11 bases. The CDR3 is made up of 13 amino acids. The germline CDR1 and CDR2 sequences are SGHDT and YYEEEE. The CDR3 spells CASSPGAENTIYF. CDR3 DNA: TGTGCCAGCAGCCCCGGGGCCGAAAACACCATATATTTT.

J is TRBJ2-7 and V is TRBV5-5; D is undetermined. Germline V CDR1 and CDR2: SGHKS, YYEKEE (reference sequence). This CDR3 spans 12 amino acids. V was cut by 0 bases and J by 4 bases, with 5 bases left in between. Here the CDR3 DNA reads TGTGCCAGCAGCTTGGTGGGTTACGAGCAGTACTTC. This encodes CASSLVGYEQYF.

This sequence joins TRBV6-1 and TRBJ1-2; 7 nucleotides agree with TRBD1. In germline, CDR1 is MNHNS, CDR2 SASEGT. V lost 4 bases, J lost 4 bases, and 6 bases stayed unmatched. CDR3 length: 14 residues. The DNA of the CDR3 is TGTGCCAGCAGTGGACGGGACAGCCCCTATGGCTACACCTTC. This gives the protein CASSGRDSPYGYTF.

V gene TRBV5-1 combines with J gene TRBJ2-5; D might be TRBD1 (5 bases). V lost 0 bases to trimming and J lost 5 bases, with 8 bases between them. This CDR3 has 13 residues. Germline CDR1 reads SGHRS; CDR2 reads YFSETQ. The CDR3 DNA sequence: TGCGCCAGCAGCTTGGGGCAGGGTGAGACCCAGTACTTC. Protein: CASSLGQGETQYF.

The V call is TRBV7-2, the J call TRBJ2-3; 7 bases agree with TRBD2. The CDR3 is 13 residues long. Germline CDR1 is SGHTA and CDR2 is FQGNSA. J lost 2 bases, V lost 5 bases, and 1 base had no gene match. The CDR3 is CASSGTNTDTQYF. CDR3 sequence (DNA): TGTGCCAGCAGCGGGACTAACACAGATACGCAGTATTTT. Full variable domain (outside the CDR3, taken from reference TRBV7-2 and TRBJ2-3): GAGVSQSPSNKVTEKGKDVELRCDPISGHTALYWYRQSLGQGLEFLIYFQGNSAPDKSGLPSDRFSAERTGGSVSTLTIQRTQQEDSAVYLCASSGTNTDTQYFGPGTRLTVL.

V is TRBV11-2 and J is TRBJ1-1; D might be TRBD1 (5 bases). The CDR3 totals 15 residues. CDR1 and CDR2 (germline): SGHAT, FQNNGV. Trimming removed 5 bases from V and 1 base from J, with 14 bases in between. In DNA, the CDR3 is TGTGCCAGCAGCGGAAGGGGCACAGAGAACACTGAAGCTTTCTTT. Protein product: CASSGRGTENTEAFF. Filled out from reference TRBV11-2 and TRBJ1-1, the complete variable domain reads EAGVAQSPRYKIIEKRQSVAFWCNPISGHATLYWYQQILGQGPKLLIQFQNNGVVDDSQLPKDRFSAERLKGVDSTLKIQPAKLEDSAVYLCASSGRGTENTEAFFGQGTRLTVV.

This clone occurred a few times. The chain couples TRBV10-2 to TRBJ1-1; D call uncertain. CDR3 size: 13 residues. The V gene's germline CDR1 is WSHSY and CDR2 SAAADI. Trimming left V 0 bases short and J 5 bases short, with 7 bases between. CDR3 DNA: TGCGCCAGCAGTGAGTCAACTGGGACTGAAGCTTTCTTT. Translation: CASSESTGTEAFF.

CDR3 in DNA: TGTGCCAGCTCACCACGGGAGTTACTCAATTCACCCCTCCACTTT. This encodes CASSPRELLNSPLHF. The rearrangement joins TRBV18 to TRBJ1-6; D not certain. This CDR3 contains 15 residues. V dropped 1 base and J dropped 7 bases, with 11 bases sitting between them. The germline gives CDR1 KGHSH, CDR2 LQKENI.

This chain links TRBV29-1 with TRBJ2-4; 11 positions match TRBD1. Germline CDR1 reads SQVTM; CDR2 reads ANQGSEA. CDR3 length: 14 amino acids. After removal of 4 bases from V and 7 bases from J, the junction contained 6 bases not matched to a gene. The CDR3 loop is CSVGGQGAGNIQYF. The CDR3 coding sequence is TGCAGCGTTGGCGGACAGGGGGCTGGGAACATTCAGTACTTC.

This chain links TRBV13 with TRBJ1-3; 8 bases map to TRBD1. CDR3 length equals 16 residues. The J segment lost 1 base and the V segment lost 5 bases, leaving 7 bases of the junction unmatched. Looked up from germline, CDR1 is PRHDT and CDR2 is FYEKMQ (reference sequence). The CDR3 DNA reads TGTGCCAGCAGCCTCGACAGGGGTAAATCTGGAAACACCATATATTTT. This gives the protein CASSLDRGKSGNTIYF.

V gene TRBV27 combines with J gene TRBJ2-3, with 10 bases lining up with TRBD2. This CDR3 comprises 16 residues. Trimming at V came to 5 bases and at J to 5 bases, leaving 10 bases not matched to a gene. From germline, CDR1 is MNHEY and CDR2 SMNVEV (reference sequence). CDR3 region: CASSRPAGGPGDTQYF. Here the CDR3 DNA reads TGTGCCAGCAGTCGTCCAGCGGGAGGGCCCGGAGATACGCAGTATTTT.

This clone occurred a few times. This rearrangement joins TRBV19 to TRBJ2-2; D gene ambiguous. The CDR3 is 13 residues long. From germline, CDR1 is LNHDA and CDR2 SQIVND (reference sequence). V gave up 5 bases and J gave up 0 bases, with 4 bases separating them. The CDR3 coding sequence is TGTGCCAGTAGTGTCCCGAACACCGGGGAGCTGTTTTTT. Protein sequence: CASSVPNTGELFF.

This clone was seen more than once but under ten times. The chain recombines TRBV7-8 with TRBJ2-1, with TRBD2 matching over 9 bases. The junction had 5 bases not matched to a gene; V was cut back by 2 bases and J by 6 bases. The CDR3 contains 15 residues. Germline V gene sequence: CDR1 SGHVS, CDR2 FQNEAQ. CDR3 residues: CASSLPLAGRNEQFF. The CDR3 DNA reads TGTGCCAGCAGCTTACCCCTAGCGGGGCGCAATGAGCAGTTCTTC.

The table lists this clone with a few counts. The chain has TRBV6-5 and TRBJ1-1; weak D call: TRBD1 (5 bases). The V end was cut by 5 bases, the J end by 4 bases, with 11 bases between. Germline V gene data show CDR1 as MNHEY and CDR2 as SVGAGI. There are 13 residues in the CDR3. Written as DNA, the CDR3 is TGTGCCAGCAGTCCCTACGGGGGCACTGAAGCTTTCTTT. This sequence encodes CASSPYGGTEAFF.

The chain links TRBV7-9 to TRBJ2-1, with no clear D. Per germline, CDR1 SEHNR and CDR2 FQNEAQ (reference sequence). Trimming removed 1 base at V and 4 bases at J, with 11 bases between. This CDR3 region has 15 residues. CDR3 bases: TGTGCCAGCAGCTTAGGGGTATGGCCGTACAATGAGCAGTTCTTC. Translation gives CASSLGVWPYNEQFF.

This sequence joins TRBV10-3 and TRBJ2-7, with D perhaps TRBD1 or TRBD2 (7 bases each). This CDR3 region has 13 residues. The V gene lost 8 bases and the J gene lost 1 base, with 12 bases spanning the gap. The germline gives CDR1 ENHRY, CDR2 SYGVKD. For the CDR3, the DNA is TGTGCCATCTCAGGGGGGGTATCCTACGAGCAGTACTTC. Amino acids: CAISGGVSYEQYF.

CDR3 protein: CSAARDVEAFF. The CDR3 DNA follows: TGCAGTGCAGCCCGGGATGTTGAAGCTTTCTTT. The genes are TRBV20-1 and TRBJ1-1; D not resolved. Trimming cost V 6 bases and J 7 bases, with 12 bases left between them. The CDR3 contains 11 residues. Germline lookup yields CDR1 DFQATT and CDR2 SNEGSKA (reference sequence).

The V call is TRBV6-5, the J call TRBJ1-2; D is uncertain. CDR3 length: 13 residues. CDR1 is MNHEY, CDR2 SVGAGI, per germline. V was trimmed by 2 bases and J by 8 bases, leaving 12 bases between them. CDR3 in amino acids: CASSYELVGGYTF. The CDR3 DNA reads TGTGCCAGCAGTTACGAGTTAGTCGGGGGCTACACCTTC.

This rearrangement joins TRBV7-2 to TRBJ2-5, with 11 bases that match TRBD2. With the DNA end fitting TRBJ2-7 better, the J assignment may be wrong. CDR3 length: 15 amino acids. Germline lookup yields CDR1 SGHTA and CDR2 FQGNSA. This CDR3 reads CASSLGLAALYEQYF. The CDR3 nucleotides read TGTGCCAGCAGCCTGGGACTAGCGGCCCTCTACGAGCAGTACTTC.

The sample holds one count of this clone. This chain uses TRBV19 with TRBJ2-4; TRBD1 might be the D (6 bases). The CDR3 covers 15 residues. V dropped 6 bases and J dropped 0 bases, with 12 bases sitting between them. Germline CDR1 LNHDA, CDR2 SQIVND (reference sequence). CDR3 sequence: CASRGGGLAKNIQYF. In nucleotides, the CDR3 is TGTGCCAGTAGAGGGGGTGGGCTAGCCAAAAACATTCAGTACTTC. The whole variable domain, remainder taken from reference TRBV19 and TRBJ2-4, is DGGITQSPKYLFRKEGQNVTLSCEQNLNHDAMYWYRQDPGQGLRLIYYSQIVNDFQKGDIAEGYSVSREKKESFPLTVTSAQKNPTAFYLCASRGGGLAKNIQYFGAGTRLSVL.

The chain has TRBV2 and TRBJ2-1; unclear D gene. This CDR3 is 14 amino acids long. CDR1 and CDR2 from the germline V gene are SNHLY and FYNNEI. The V gene lost 1 base and the J gene lost 6 bases, with 10 bases spanning the gap. The CDR3 sequence is CASSEGLPFNEQFF. The CDR3 nucleotides are TGTGCCAGCAGTGAAGGACTCCCGTTCAATGAGCAGTTCTTC.

The V call is TRBV7-9, the J call TRBJ2-7, with 8 bases that match TRBD1. The CDR3 loop spans 15 amino acids. CDR1 and CDR2 from the germline V gene are SEHNR and FQNEAQ (reference sequence). Trimming removed 6 bases from V and 6 bases from J; junction bases left unmatched: 13. DNA of the CDR3: TGTGCCAGCAGGGCCCAACGGACAGGGAATGGCGAGCAGTACTTC. Its translation is CASRAQRTGNGEQYF.